A single sample gave rise to the 10 T cell receptor beta chains below, sequenced in a study of shared clonotypes between healthy human individuals. The protocol was immunoSEQ multiplex PCR, while the TCRdb copy is restricted to in-frame clones and leaves out a portion. The data contain around 2,000,000 clones, about 95% of them singletons. Sequences were obtained from naive CD4+ T cells sorted from blood. Noted subset: CD45RA+ positively selected. The receptors were gathered from a man aged 18 to 29 in good health.

The chain joins TRBV6-1 to TRBJ2-3; the D is unclear. The germline CDR1 and CDR2 sequences are MNHNS and SASEGT. This CDR3 has 13 residues. V lost 7 bases to trimming and J lost 5 bases, with 13 bases between them. CDR3 sequence reads: CASTPTLKDTQYF. For the CDR3, the DNA is TGTGCCAGCACCCCCACCCTTAAAGATACGCAGTATTTT.

The V gene is TRBV7-2, the J gene TRBJ1-4; 7 bases map to TRBD1. Trimming took 5 bases from V and 4 from J; bases not matched to a gene: 7. CDR3 length: 15 residues. The germline V gene has CDR1 SGHTA and CDR2 FQGNSA. The CDR3 is CASSDTGTVNEKLFF. The DNA for the CDR3 is TGTGCCAGCAGCGACACCGGGACAGTTAATGAAAAACTGTTTTTT.

V is TRBV7-2 and J is TRBJ2-2; 8 nucleotides align to TRBD2. V shed 6 bases and J 0 bases; nucleotides not matched to a gene: 0. CDR3 length: 14 residues. Germline values: CDR1 SGHTA, CDR2 FQGNSA. CDR3 loop: CASRLAANTGELFF. CDR3 coding DNA: TGTGCCAGCAGACTAGCGGCGAACACCGGGGAGCTGTTTTTT. The variable domain in full, completed from reference TRBV7-2 and TRBJ2-2, reads GAGVSQSPSNKVTEKGKDVELRCDPISGHTALYWYRQSLGQGLEFLIYFQGNSAPDKSGLPSDRFSAERTGGSVSTLTIQRTQQEDSAVYLCASRLAANTGELFFGEGSRLTVL.

The chain recombines TRBV9 with TRBJ1-1; D gene uncertain. CDR3 length: 13 amino acids. CDR1 and CDR2 from the germline V gene are SGDLS and YYNGEE. Trimming took off 3 bases at V and 11 bases at J, with 17 bases between the two ends. CDR3 residues: CASSASEGRRAFF. CDR3 coding DNA: TGTGCCAGCAGCGCCTCTGAGGGCCGGAGGGCTTTCTTT.

In this sample, this clone turned up a few times. This chain connects TRBV5-1 to TRBJ2-7; the D gene is possibly TRBD2 (6 bases). This CDR3 comprises 15 residues. Germline V gives CDR1 SGHRS, CDR2 YFSETQ. The V end lost 0 bases, the J end lost 0 bases, and 10 bases lay between the germline ends. The CDR3, as DNA: TGCGCCAGCAGCTTGGCGGCGGGGATCTCCTACGAGCAGTACTTC. Amino acid sequence: CASSLAAGISYEQYF.

In this sample, this clone turned up once. This rearrangement joins TRBV18 to TRBJ2-5; tentatively, D is TRBD1 (6 bases). The CDR3 extends over 13 amino acids. Germline V CDR1 and CDR2: KGHSH, LQKENI. The V gene lost 6 bases and the J gene lost 4 bases, with 12 bases spanning the gap. CDR3 coding DNA: TGTGCCAGCTCTTCAGGACAGAGAGAGACCCAGTACTTC. Amino acids: CASSSGQRETQYF. The full variable domain, with the rest looked up from reference TRBV18 and TRBJ2-5, is NAGVMQNPRHLVRRRGQEARLRCSPMKGHSHVYWYRQLPEEGLKFMVYLQKENIIDESGMPKERFSAEFPKEGPSILRIQQVVRGDSAAYFCASSSGQRETQYFGPGTRLLVL.

V gene TRBV10-3 combines with J gene TRBJ2-5, with 10 bases lining up with TRBD1. The CDR3 consists of 14 residues. The germline V gene encodes CDR1 ENHRY and CDR2 SYGVKD. V gave up 10 bases and J gave up 4 bases; unmatched junction bases: 9. The DNA of the CDR3 is TGTGCCACCTCGACAGGGGGCGCCCGAGAGACCCAGTACTTC. Protein product: CATSTGGARETQYF.

The chain couples TRBV5-4 to TRBJ1-1; D may be TRBD1 (5 bases). The CDR3 consists of 14 residues. The germline gives CDR1 SGHNT, CDR2 YYREEE (reference sequence). The ends were cut back, 4 bases at V and 3 bases at J, with 13 bases in the middle. The DNA of the CDR3 is TGTGCCAGCAGCCGTGGTTCGGGGGACACTGAAGCTTTCTTT. Its translation is CASSRGSGDTEAFF.

The rearrangement links TRBV5-1 to TRBJ2-5; 10 bases line up with TRBD2. The junction had 10 bases not matched to a gene; V was cut back by 4 bases and J by 4 bases. The CDR3 has 16 amino acids. Germline-derived CDR1 and CDR2 are SGHRS and YFSETQ. The CDR3 region is CASSLEAASGRETQYF. CDR3 nucleotides: TGCGCCAGCAGCCTAGAGGCGGCTAGCGGGAGAGAGACCCAGTACTTC.

J is TRBJ1-4 and V is TRBV5-1; D remains ambiguous. Germline-derived CDR1 and CDR2 are SGHRS and YFSETQ. CDR3 length: 15 residues. Between the trimmed V and J ends, which lost 0 bases and 6 bases, there was a span of 12 bases. CDR3 nucleotide sequence: TGCGCCAGCAGCTTGGGCTCCGGGTTTGATGAAAAACTGTTTTTT. Amino acid sequence: CASSLGSGFDEKLFF.